The rows below give T cell receptor beta chains drawn from one sample of a study of neurological immune-mediated disorders. TCRdb re-called the 5' RACE reads through MiXCR, storing one row per CDR3 protein. The sample comprises about 42,000 distinct CDR3 sequences, about 22% of which are singletons, and around 4.7% rests with the top ten. The sample consisted of PBMCs. These receptors all come from a man in his sixties with HTLV-1-associated myelopathy (HAM/TSP). CDR3s include the opening cysteine and the closing phenylalanine or tryptophan. D genes are given only for firm matches. Not all rows give a size; the values are once, few, many and, for expanded clones, a class.

V	D	size	J	CDR3	DNA
TRBV12-3/TRBV12-4	-	many	TRBJ2-2	CASSLIGPMGELFF	TGTGCCAGCAGTTTAATAGGGCCGATGGGGGAGCTGTTTTTT
TRBV7-2	-	many	TRBJ2-3	CASSLGAGDTQYF	TGTGCCAGCAGCTTAGGCGCGGGAGATACGCAGTATTTT
TRBV6-5	-	many	TRBJ2-7	CASRLQEGLVGYEQYF	TGTGCCAGCAGACTACAGGAGGGGCTGGTCGGATACGAGCAGTACTTC
TRBV10-3	TRBD1	many	TRBJ2-3	CAISPGQGTDTQYF	TGTGCCATCAGTCCCGGACAGGGCACAGATACGCAGTATTTT
TRBV28	-	many	TRBJ2-1	CASSLGSLVRGTPHHNEQFF	TGTGCCAGCAGTTTAGGGTCGCTCGTACGGGGGACCCCACACCACAATGAGCAGTTCTTC
TRBV15	-	-	TRBJ2-7	CATSREVGEQYF	TGTGCCACCAGCAGAGAAGTGGGCGAGCAGTACTTC
TRBV20-1	-	many	TRBJ2-5	CSAVGAGGQETQYF	TGCAGTGCCGTGGGGGCCGGGGGCCAAGAGACCCAGTACTTC
TRBV18	-	many	TRBJ2-7	CASSPPSGNYEQYF	TGTGCCAGCTCACCTCCTTCCGGGAACTACGAGCAGTACTTC
TRBV6-4	TRBD1	once	TRBJ2-1	CASSEGTVGDDQFF	TGTGCCAGCAGTGAGGGGACAGTGGGCGATGATCAGTTCTTC
TRBV27	-	many	TRBJ1-2	CASSLNVGYTF	TGTGCCAGCAGTTTAAACGTAGGCTACACCTTC
TRBV7-9	-	-	TRBJ2-3	CVSSQSGSDTQYF	TGTGTCAGCAGCCAATCCGGCTCCGATACGCAGTATTTT
TRBV12-3/TRBV12-4	TRBD2	many	TRBJ2-1	CASSNTSGRQFF	TGTGCCAGCAGCAATACTAGCGGGAGACAGTTCTTC
TRBV5-1	-	-	TRBJ2-7	CASSWGPTYEQYF	TGCGCCAGCAGCTGGGGACCGACTTACGAGCAGTACTTC
TRBV12-3/TRBV12-4	-	many	TRBJ2-3	CASSLGARADTQYF	TGTGCCAGCAGTTTGGGGGCGCGAGCAGATACGCAGTATTTT
TRBV12-3/TRBV12-4	TRBD1	many	TRBJ2-7	CASSGPPGTGTTYEQYF	TGTGCCAGCAGTGGACCTCCCGGGACAGGCACAACCTACGAGCAGTACTTC
TRBV5-1	-	many	TRBJ1-1	CASSLEGPRNTEAFF	TGCGCCAGCAGCTTGGAGGGCCCGAGGAACACTGAAGCTTTCTTT
TRBV29-1	-	many	TRBJ1-1	CSVEGTVNTEAFF	TGCAGCGTTGAAGGTACAGTGAACACTGAAGCTTTCTTT
TRBV5-1	TRBD1	many	TRBJ2-1	CASSLPGTGAGPYNEQFF	TGCGCCAGCAGCTTGCCCGGGACAGGGGCTGGGCCCTACAATGAGCAGTTCTTC
TRBV4-2	-	many	TRBJ1-3	CASSERGSTIYF	TGTGCCAGCAGCGAAAGGGGGTCTACCATATATTTT
TRBV4-2	TRBD2	once	TRBJ2-3	CASSLDPGLKNTQYF	TGTGCCAGCAGCCTTGATCCGGGACTAAAAAATACGCAGTATTTT
TRBV7-9	-	many	TRBJ1-1	CASSLKAGSAFF	TGTGCCAGCAGTCTAAAAGCAGGGTCGGCGTTCTTT
TRBV7-3	TRBD2	many	TRBJ2-2	CASSRSGTYNTGELFF	TGTGCCAGCAGCCGAAGCGGGACCTATAACACCGGGGAGCTGTTTTTT
TRBV20-1	TRBD2	once	TRBJ2-3	CSGVHPGLASDTQYF	TGCAGTGGCGTCCATCCGGGACTAGCGTCAGATACGCAGTATTTT
TRBV18	-	-	TRBJ2-3	CATSPSGIPSTDTQYF	TGTGCCACCTCACCAAGTGGGATCCCGAGCACAGATACGCAGTATTTT
TRBV7-9	-	many	TRBJ1-1	CASSLAARVGAFF	TGTGCCAGCAGCTTAGCGGCCAGGGTCGGAGCTTTCTTT
TRBV20-1	-	many	TRBJ1-4	CIAGEGPNEKLFF	TGCATTGCTGGAGAGGGTCCCAATGAAAAACTGTTTTTT
TRBV5-6	TRBD1	-	TRBJ2-3	CASSLAYQGADTQYF	TGTGCCAGCAGCTTGGCCTACCAGGGGGCAGATACGCAGTATTTT
TRBV3-1	-	many	TRBJ1-1	CASSQVLGTEAFF	TGTGCCAGCAGCCAAGTTCTCGGCACTGAAGCTTTCTTT
TRBV29-1	TRBD2	many	TRBJ2-5	CSVVLLAGVQTQYF	TGCAGCGTTGTTTTACTAGCGGGAGTGCAGACCCAGTACTTC
TRBV28	-	-	TRBJ1-2	CASSLSSEMSYTF	TGTGCCAGCAGTTTGTCGAGCGAGATGAGCTACACCTTC
TRBV6-1	TRBD1	many	TRBJ2-7	CASSEFGDRGPLHYEQYF	TGTGCCAGCAGTGAATTTGGGGACAGGGGGCCCCTACACTACGAGCAGTACTTC
TRBV4-2	-	many	TRBJ1-3	CASSQDTRKAGNTIYF	TGTGCCAGCAGCCAAGACACGCGGAAAGCTGGAAACACCATATATTTT
TRBV7-9	-	many	TRBJ2-4	CASSLAGVNIQYF	TGTGCCAGCAGCTTAGCAGGGGTAAACATTCAGTACTTC
TRBV2	TRBD1	many	TRBJ2-4	CASSDGQGAKNIQYF	TGTGCCAGCAGTGATGGACAGGGGGCCAAAAACATTCAGTACTTC
TRBV7-6	TRBD1	many	TRBJ2-7	CASSAPGQGAGEQYF	TGTGCCAGCAGCGCACCGGGACAGGGGGCGGGAGAGCAGTACTTC
TRBV5-1	-	many	TRBJ2-2	CASRRGSGTNTGELFF	TGCGCCAGCAGGAGGGGTTCGGGGACGAACACCGGGGAGCTGTTTTTT
TRBV14	-	many	TRBJ1-1	CASSQGRTMNTEAFF	TGTGCCAGCAGCCAAGGACGTACGATGAACACTGAAGCTTTCTTT
TRBV28	-	few	TRBJ2-3	CASSERRGPGTDTQYF	TGTGCCAGCAGTGAACGACGGGGGCCAGGAACAGATACGCAGTATTTT
TRBV20-1	-	-	TRBJ1-4	CSATVGGLNEKLFF	TGCAGTGCTACCGTCGGGGGCCTTAATGAAAAACTGTTTTTT
TRBV28	-	many	TRBJ2-2	CASSGYSTGELFF	TGTGCCAGCAGTGGGTATAGCACCGGGGAGCTGTTTTTT
TRBV5-1	-	few	TRBJ2-4	CASSLSQSNIQYF	TGCGCCAGCAGCTTGTCACAGTCAAACATTCAGTACTTC
TRBV7-8	-	-	TRBJ1-2	CASSLEHLGGYTF	TGTGCCAGCAGCTTAGAACACCTTGGCGGCTACACCTTC
TRBV14	-	many	TRBJ2-7	CASSLTGTTYEQYF	TGTGCCAGCAGCCTAACCGGGACCACCTACGAGCAGTACTTC
TRBV7-9	-	few	TRBJ2-2	CASSLVQGGTGELFF	TGTGCCAGCAGCTTAGTCCAGGGGGGAACCGGGGAGCTGTTTTTT
TRBV6-5	-	-	TRBJ1-1	CASSYFGGGPFF	TGTGCCAGCAGCTACTTTGGAGGGGGGCCTTTCTTT
TRBV5-5	-	many	TRBJ2-1	CASSLAVGGGAYNEQFF	TGTGCCAGCAGCTTGGCCGTGGGGGGAGGTGCCTACAATGAGCAGTTCTTC
TRBV10-2	-	many	TRBJ2-6	CASSGAGVTGANVLTF	TGCGCCAGCAGTGGGGCAGGGGTAACGGGGGCCAACGTCCTGACTTTC
TRBV5-1	-	many	TRBJ1-1	CASSLGTRNEAFF	TGCGCCAGCAGCTTGGGGACGCGAAATGAAGCTTTCTTT
TRBV7-2	-	many	TRBJ2-3	CASSSVGTTDTQYF	TGTGCCAGCAGCTCCGTGGGAACGACAGATACGCAGTATTTT
TRBV28	TRBD2	-	TRBJ2-1	CAISSYLAGSYYEQFF	TGTGCCATCAGTTCCTACTTAGCGGGATCCTACTATGAGCAGTTCTTC
TRBV7-9	TRBD1	many	TRBJ2-3	CASSHGTGMDTQYF	TGTGCCAGCAGCCATGGGACAGGGATGGATACGCAGTATTTT
TRBV7-3	TRBD2	many	TRBJ2-7	CASSPTSGSSYEQYF	TGTGCCAGCAGCCCCACTAGCGGGAGCTCCTACGAGCAGTACTTC
TRBV29-1	TRBD2	many	TRBJ2-3	CSVERAGGDLDTQYF	TGCAGCGTTGAGAGAGCGGGAGGGGATCTAGATACGCAGTATTTT